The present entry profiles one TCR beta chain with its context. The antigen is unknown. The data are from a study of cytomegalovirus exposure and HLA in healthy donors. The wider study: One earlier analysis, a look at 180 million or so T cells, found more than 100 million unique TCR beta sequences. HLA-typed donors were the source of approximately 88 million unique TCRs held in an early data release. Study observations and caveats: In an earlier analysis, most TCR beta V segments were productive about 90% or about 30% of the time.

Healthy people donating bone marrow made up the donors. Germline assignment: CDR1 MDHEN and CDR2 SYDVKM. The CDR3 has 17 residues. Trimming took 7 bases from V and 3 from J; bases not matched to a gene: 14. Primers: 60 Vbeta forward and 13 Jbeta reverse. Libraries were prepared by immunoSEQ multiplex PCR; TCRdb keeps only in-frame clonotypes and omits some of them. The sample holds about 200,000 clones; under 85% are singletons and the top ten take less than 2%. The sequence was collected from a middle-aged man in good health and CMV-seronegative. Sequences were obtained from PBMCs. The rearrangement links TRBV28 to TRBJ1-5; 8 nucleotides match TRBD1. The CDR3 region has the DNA TGTGCCAGCATGCCAGGGGGCGCGAGAACGGACAATCAGCCCCAGCATTTT. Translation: CASMPGGARTDNQPQHF.